This record covers a single T cell receptor (beta chain). Sequenced by immunoSEQ multiplex PCR; TCRdb stores in-frame clones only, minus some. Counted here are about 200,000 clones, 92% occurring once; the ten biggest clones make up 1% to 1.5%. Germline CDR1 is SGHRS and CDR2 is YFSETQ. The CDR3 sequence is 15 residues long. After removal of 0 bases from V and 8 bases from J, the junction contained 9 bases not matched to a gene. The data are from a study of T cell responses to AZD1222 COVID-19 vaccine. The specimen comprised peripheral blood, sampled on day 0 of AZD1222 vaccination. The genes are TRBV5-1 and TRBJ1-2, with 8 bases matching TRBD1. This receptor was identified in an adult in good health. The CDR3 region has the DNA TGCGCCAGCAGCTTGGAAGGTCAGGGGGCGCGGGGCTACACCTTC. Protein: CASSLEGQGARGYTF.